One and the same sample provided the 18 T cell receptor beta chains below, sequenced in a study of CD8 T cells in Susac syndrome. Random-hexamer reverse transcription was applied to roughly 0.45 to 1 ug RNA. TCRdb itself ran the immunoSEQ multiplex PCR reads through MiXCR, one entry per CDR3 protein. The sample lists roughly 200,000 distinct CDR3 sequences, 85% to 95% occurring once. The sequencing sample was made of CD4+ T cells from PBMCs. These receptors all stem from a human donor with Susac syndrome.

The chain employs TRBV25-1 and TRBJ2-7; D not certain. The ends were cut back, 8 bases at V and 3 bases at J, with 8 bases in the middle. The germline CDR1 and CDR2 sequences are MGHDK and SYGVNS. CDR3 length equals 11 residues. The CDR3 spells CASSENYEQYF. CDR3 nucleotide sequence: TGTGCCAGCTCCGAGAACTACGAGCAGTACTTC.

The gene calls are TRBV5-1 and TRBJ2-1; TRBD2 is a possible D gene (5 bases). The V and J ends lost 4 bases and 2 bases respectively, with 13 bases between them. This CDR3 contains 15 residues. Looked up from germline, CDR1 is SGHRS and CDR2 is YFSETQ. The DNA for the CDR3 is TGCGCCAGCAGCCTAAGCGGAACCCCCTACAATGAGCAGTTCTTC. Encoded protein: CASSLSGTPYNEQFF.

This chain links TRBV20-1 with TRBJ2-1; 10 bases agree with TRBD2. Germline-derived CDR1 and CDR2 are DFQATT and SNEGSKA (reference sequence). The junction had 5 bases not matched to a gene; V was cut back by 0 bases and J by 6 bases. This CDR3 contains 15 residues. CDR3 DNA sequence: TGCAGTGCTAGAGATAGCGGGAGGACCCCCAATGAGCAGTTCTTC. Its translation is CSARDSGRTPNEQFF.

The gene calls are TRBV20-1 and TRBJ2-5, with a weak D call TRBD1 (6 bases). CDR1 is DFQATT, CDR2 SNEGSKA, per germline (reference sequence). V lost 2 bases to trimming and J lost 5 bases, with 21 bases between them. The CDR3 extends over 16 amino acids. The CDR3 coding sequence is TGCAGTGCTAGACAGCCGGGACAATCCTTTGGGGAGACCCAGTACTTC. It encodes CSARQPGQSFGETQYF.

The chain joins TRBV2 to TRBJ2-1, with TRBD2 identical over 11 bases. V was clipped by 4 bases and J by 8 bases; unmatched bases: 4. The CDR3 contains 14 residues. Germline-derived CDR1 and CDR2 are SNHLY and FYNNEI. CDR3 sequence: CASSGLAGFYEQFF. As DNA, the CDR3 is TGTGCCAGCAGTGGACTAGCGGGATTCTATGAGCAGTTCTTC.

This chain connects TRBV25-1 to TRBJ2-7; TRBD1 matches at 12 bases. The ends lost 3 bases at V and 3 bases at J; junction bases unmatched: 9. The CDR3 runs to 17 residues. Germline CDR1 is MGHDK and CDR2 is SYGVNS. The DNA for the CDR3 is TGTGCCAGCAGTGATCCAAGGGGACAGGGGGCGGTCTACGAGCAGTACTTC. Protein: CASSDPRGQGAVYEQYF.

CDR3 amino acids: CASRWLGELFF. The CDR3 DNA reads as TGTGCCAGCAGGTGGCTAGGGGAGCTGTTTTTT. This chain uses TRBV4-2 with TRBJ2-2; D unclear. Per the germline V gene, CDR1 is LGHNA and CDR2 is YNFKEQ. This CDR3 contains 11 residues. Trimming stripped 6 bases from V and 8 bases from J, with 7 bases between.

In this sample, this clonotype turned up once. The V call is TRBV6-6, the J call TRBJ2-1; D is undetermined. Germline CDR1 MNHNY, CDR2 SVGAGI (reference sequence). V lost 7 bases to trimming and J lost 8 bases, with 18 bases between them. The CDR3 consists of 14 residues. In nucleotides, the CDR3 is TGTGCCAGCACCCGGCAACGGTTTGTGGATGAGCAGTTCTTC. Its protein is CASTRQRFVDEQFF.

V is TRBV28 and J is TRBJ1-3, with D possibly TRBD1 on 6 matching bases. CDR1 is MDHEN, CDR2 SYDVKM, per germline. This CDR3 comprises 14 residues. V was cut by 3 bases and J by 2 bases, with 8 bases left in between. The CDR3 nucleotides are TGTGCCAGCAGTTTTAGGGGGACTGGAAACACCATATATTTT. It codes for CASSFRGTGNTIYF.

This clonotype was seen just once. The rearrangement uses TRBV20-1 and TRBJ2-7; no definite D call. In germline, CDR1 is DFQATT, CDR2 SNEGSKA (reference sequence). The CDR3 spans 14 residues. V was pared by 4 bases and J by 3 bases, with 16 bases between. The DNA for the CDR3 is TGCAGTGCTACCCGTCCGGGTCCCTACTACGAGCAGTACTTC. Translating gives CSATRPGPYYEQYF.

The genes are TRBV15 and TRBJ1-1; 8 bases fit TRBD1. Germline CDR1 and CDR2: LNHNV and YYDKDF (reference sequence). J lost 4 bases, V lost 5 bases, and 6 bases had no gene match. The CDR3 consists of 14 residues. Here the CDR3 DNA reads TGTGCCACCAGCCTGGACAGGGCCGTCACTGAAGCTTTCTTT. This sequence encodes CATSLDRAVTEAFF.

V usage is TRBV30 and J usage is TRBJ2-7, with D unclear. This CDR3 has 14 amino acids. From germline, CDR1 is GTSNPN and CDR2 SVGIG (reference sequence). Trimming pared 2 bases from V and 3 bases from J, leaving 14 bases between. The CDR3 sequence: CAWSWAVTHYEQYF. For the CDR3, the DNA is TGTGCCTGGAGTTGGGCGGTGACCCACTACGAGCAGTACTTC.

The V call is TRBV29-1, the J call TRBJ2-1; D remains ambiguous. The germline V gene encodes CDR1 SQVTM and CDR2 ANQGSEA. This CDR3 contains 12 residues. V lost 4 bases, J lost 8 bases, and 12 bases lay in between. CDR3 region: CSVAVGADEQFF. In DNA form, the CDR3 reads TGCAGCGTTGCAGTTGGCGCGGATGAGCAGTTCTTC.

The V gene is TRBV30, the J gene TRBJ1-2; perhaps TRBD1 as D (6 bases). Looked up from germline, CDR1 is GTSNPN and CDR2 is SVGIG (reference sequence). This CDR3 region has 13 residues. The ends were cut back, 4 bases at V and 7 bases at J, with 16 bases in the middle. The CDR3 region is CAWTLLGAGGYTF. The CDR3 DNA reads TGTGCCTGGACACTCCTGGGGGCCGGTGGCTACACCTTC.

The V and J genes are TRBV29-1 and TRBJ1-4; 9 bases match TRBD1. Germline V gene data show CDR1 as SQVTM and CDR2 as ANQGSEA. There are 13 residues in the CDR3. After removal of 3 bases from V and 8 bases from J, the junction contained 4 bases not matched to a gene. CDR3 DNA sequence: TGCAGCGTTGAGACAGGGGGAGGGGAAAAACTGTTTTTT. Its protein product is CSVETGGGEKLFF.

This clonotype was detected once. The rearrangement links TRBV20-1 to TRBJ2-1, with 7 bases identical to TRBD2. V shed 3 bases, J shed 14 bases, and the junction held 25 bases outside the gene matches. Germline V gives CDR1 DFQATT, CDR2 SNEGSKA (reference sequence). This CDR3 has 17 amino acids. Written as DNA, the CDR3 is TGCAGTGCTAGCTTACTTTTTGGGGCGCCGGGGCAGCGGGGAGAGTTCTTC. Its protein product is CSASLLFGAPGQRGEFF.

The gene calls are TRBV9 and TRBJ1-1; D is ambiguous. Trimming stripped 3 bases from V and 3 bases from J, with 15 bases between. Looked up from germline, CDR1 is SGDLS and CDR2 is YYNGEE. The CDR3 runs to 15 residues. CDR3 sequence reads: CASSEGSGVDTEAFF. In DNA, the CDR3 is TGTGCCAGCAGCGAAGGGTCAGGTGTCGACACTGAAGCTTTCTTT.

In DNA, the CDR3 is TGCAGTGCTAGTTCAGGACAGGGGGTGGGCGGCTACACCTTC. Amino acid sequence: CSASSGQGVGGYTF. The chain recombines TRBV20-1 with TRBJ1-2; TRBD1 agrees at 10 bases. Germline-derived CDR1 and CDR2 are DFQATT and SNEGSKA (reference sequence). Trimming removed 3 bases from V and 8 bases from J; junction bases left unmatched: 9. The CDR3 totals 14 residues.